This TCR beta chain was sequenced during a study of shared clonotypes between healthy human individuals. Donors, without exception, were Caucasian adults residing in Nashville, Tennessee. The authors split each subset's genomic DNA evenly across several immunoSEQ plates. Source study methods: Sequence data from immunoSEQ were junction-only and lacked quality scores; consequently, filtering differed. The method was immunoSEQ multiplex PCR; TCRdb's version includes in-frame clones alone and lacks a portion of them. Clone size and V and J calls were adopted from that table, with D and trimming inferred from the DNA. The sample includes 550,000 to 800,000 clones, around 72% of them seen just once. V lost 2 bases, J lost 7 bases, and 17 bases lay in between. The CDR3 length is 15 residues. Germline CDR1 reads SEHNR; CDR2 reads FQNEAQ (reference sequence).

The chain links TRBV7-9 to TRBJ1-1; D is unresolved. This sequence originates from a woman aged 25 to 39 in good health. Sequences were obtained from memory CD4+ T cells sorted from blood. The subset: CD45RA-negative fraction. The CDR3 DNA reads TGTGCCAGCAGCTTAAGGTGGGTTAGGAAGAATGAAGCTTTCTTT. Protein sequence: CASSLRWVRKNEAFF.